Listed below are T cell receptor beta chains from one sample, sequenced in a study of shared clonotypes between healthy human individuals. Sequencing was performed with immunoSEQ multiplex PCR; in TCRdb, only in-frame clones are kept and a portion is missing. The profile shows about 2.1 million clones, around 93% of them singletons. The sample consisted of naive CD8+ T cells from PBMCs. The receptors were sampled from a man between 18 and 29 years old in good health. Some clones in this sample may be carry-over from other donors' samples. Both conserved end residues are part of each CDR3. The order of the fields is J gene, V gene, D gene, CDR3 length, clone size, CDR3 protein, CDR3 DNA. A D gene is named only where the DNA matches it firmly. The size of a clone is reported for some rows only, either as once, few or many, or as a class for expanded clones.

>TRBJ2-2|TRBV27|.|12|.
CASSGSGGELFF
TGTGCCAGCAGTGGGAGTGGCGGGGAGCTGTTTTTT
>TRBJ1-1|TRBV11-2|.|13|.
CASSPVPNTEAFF
TGTGCCAGCAGCCCCGTCCCGAACACTGAAGCTTTCTTT
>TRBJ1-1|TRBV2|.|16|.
CASSEVPRVGPHEAFF
TGTGCCAGCAGTGAAGTCCCCAGGGTAGGGCCCCATGAAGCTTTCTTT
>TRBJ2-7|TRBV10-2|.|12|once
CATTDRSYEQYF
TGCGCCACTACAGACAGGAGCTACGAGCAGTACTTC
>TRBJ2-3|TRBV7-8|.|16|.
CASSPLHGISTDTQYF
TGTGCCAGCAGCCCCCTCCATGGGATCAGCACAGATACGCAGTATTTT
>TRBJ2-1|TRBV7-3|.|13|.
CASRGGSYNEQFF
TGTGCCAGCAGGGGAGGTTCCTACAATGAGCAGTTCTTC
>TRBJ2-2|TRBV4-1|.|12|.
CASSPETGELFF
TGCGCCAGCAGCCCTGAGACCGGGGAGCTGTTTTTT
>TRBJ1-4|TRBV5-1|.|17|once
CASSLNPGTATNEKLFF
TGCGCCAGCAGCTTGAATCCGGGGACCGCAACTAATGAAAAACTGTTTTTT
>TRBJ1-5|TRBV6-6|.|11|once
CASRENQPQHF
TGTGCCAGCAGGGAAAATCAGCCCCAGCATTTT
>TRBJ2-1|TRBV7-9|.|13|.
CASSPPSAPGQFF
TGTGCCAGCAGCCCCCCCAGCGCCCCGGGGCAGTTCTTC
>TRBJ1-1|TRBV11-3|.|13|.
CASSLDPNTEAFF
TGTGCCAGCAGCTTAGACCCGAACACTGAAGCTTTCTTT
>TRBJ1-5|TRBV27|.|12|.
CASSSGGLPQHF
TGTGCCAGCAGTTCCGGGGGCCTGCCCCAGCATTTT
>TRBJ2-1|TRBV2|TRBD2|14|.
CASMRLAGVSEQFF
TGTGCCAGCATGCGCCTAGCGGGAGTAAGTGAGCAGTTCTTC
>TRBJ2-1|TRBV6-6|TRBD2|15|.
CASRAPGLAGHEQFF
TGTGCCAGCAGAGCCCCGGGACTAGCGGGGCATGAGCAGTTCTTC
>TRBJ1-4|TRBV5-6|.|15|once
CASSSLGPELEKLFF
TGTGCCAGCAGCTCCCTGGGCCCTGAACTTGAAAAACTGTTTTTT
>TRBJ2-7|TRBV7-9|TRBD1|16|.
CASSSSGTGTSYEQYF
TGTGCCAGCAGTTCTTCCGGGACAGGGACGTCCTACGAGCAGTACTTC